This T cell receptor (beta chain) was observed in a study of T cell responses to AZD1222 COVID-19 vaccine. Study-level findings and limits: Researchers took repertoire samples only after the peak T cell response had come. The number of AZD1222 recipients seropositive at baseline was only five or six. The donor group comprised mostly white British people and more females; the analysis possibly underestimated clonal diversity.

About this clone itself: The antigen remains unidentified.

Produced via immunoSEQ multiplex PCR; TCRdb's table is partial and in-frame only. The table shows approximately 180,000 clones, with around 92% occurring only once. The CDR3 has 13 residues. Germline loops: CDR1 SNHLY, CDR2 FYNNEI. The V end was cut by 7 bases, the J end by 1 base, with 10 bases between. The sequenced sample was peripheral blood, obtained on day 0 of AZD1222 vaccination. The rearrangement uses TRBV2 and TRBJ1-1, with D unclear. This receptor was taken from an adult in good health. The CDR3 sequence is CASTPDWNTEAFF. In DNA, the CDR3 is TGTGCCAGCACCCCTGACTGGAACACTGAAGCTTTCTTT.